This T cell receptor beta chain came from a study of OX40 agonist ivuxolimab in advanced cancers. Looking at the study overall: Hepatocellular carcinoma, melanoma, renal cell or head and neck cancer was diagnosed in the dose-escalation patients.

Between the trimmed V and J ends, which lost 6 bases and 2 bases, there was a span of 22 bases. The CDR3 has 18 residues. Findings and limits, study-wide: There was clonal expansion of CD4+ and CD8+ blood T cells by week 6 at 0.1 to 3.0 mg/kg.

Only in-frame clones appear in the TCRdb table, and some are missing; sequencing was by immunoSEQ multiplex PCR. This table holds 20,000 to 25,000 clones, 84% found once. Turning to this clone: The target antigen is unknown.

The TCR was taken from an adult with an advanced solid tumor such as melanoma, head and neck, liver or kidney cancer. The specimen comprised CD4+ or CD8+ T cells sorted from blood, sampled in a trial of the OX40 agonist ivuxolimab. The V and J genes are TRBV6-7 and TRBJ2-2; a possible D gene is TRBD2 (7 bases). TRBV6-7 belongs to the ORF category, with a function that is uncertain. CDR3 in amino acids: CASSPEGGGPVNTGELFF. CDR3 in DNA: TGTGCCAGCAGCCCGGAGGGGGGAGGGCCTGTAAACACCGGGGAGCTGTTTTTT.